One sample yielded the 23 T cell receptor beta chains listed below, sequenced in a study of blood T cell repertoires in COVID-19. Using immunoSEQ multiplex PCR, the repertoire was profiled, and TCRdb retains in-frame clones only, with some absent. The profile covers 88,000 or so clones, with 85% appearing a single time and 3.5% to 4.5% taken by the ten largest. Sequenced material: peripheral blood. The receptors shown here come from a man aged 55 to 69 with acute or convalescent COVID-19.

The chain recombines TRBV5-1 with TRBJ1-1; 7 nucleotides match TRBD1. Unmatched junction bases numbered 7, after V lost 4 bases and J lost 1 base. The germline CDR1 and CDR2 sequences are SGHRS and YFSETQ. The CDR3 loop spans 15 amino acids. The CDR3 spells CASSREGATNTEAFF. The CDR3 DNA follows: TGCGCCAGCAGCAGAGAGGGGGCTACGAACACTGAAGCTTTCTTT. The full variable domain, in which reference TRBV5-1 and TRBJ1-1 provide the parts outside the CDR3, is KAGVTQTPRYLIKTRGQQVTLSCSPISGHRSVSWYQQTPGQGLQFLFEYFSETQRNKGNFPGRFSGRQFSNSRSEMNVSTLELGDSALYLCASSREGATNTEAFFGQGTRLTVV.

The CDR3 DNA reads as TGCAGCGTTGAAGACGGGACTAGCGGTAACCAAGAGACCCAGTACTTC. Translated, it gives CSVEDGTSGNQETQYF. The chain recombines TRBV29-1 with TRBJ2-5, with 11 bases that match TRBD2. J gave up 0 bases and V 0 bases, and 3 bases lay outside the gene matches. This CDR3 spans 16 amino acids. Per germline, CDR1 SQVTM and CDR2 ANQGSEA.

This clone was seen only a few times. The V and J genes are TRBV20-1 and TRBJ1-2; D possibly corresponds to TRBD1 (6 bases). The CDR3 is made up of 11 amino acids. CDR1 DFQATT and CDR2 SNEGSKA come from the germline V gene (reference sequence). V shed 3 bases and J shed 9 bases, with 11 bases lying between them. The CDR3 DNA follows: TGCAGTGCTAGGTACCAGGGGAGCTACACCTTC. This encodes CSARYQGSYTF.

This sequence joins TRBV10-3 and TRBJ2-2; possible D gene TRBD1, 7 bases. The V end lost 11 bases, the J end lost 6 bases, and 19 bases lay between the germline ends. Germline V lookup: CDR1 ENHRY, CDR2 SYGVKD. The CDR3 contains 14 residues. CDR3 coding DNA: TGTGCCGTGCAAGGGCAGGGGGGCGCCGGGGAGCTGTTTTTT. It translates to CAVQGQGGAGELFF.

A note on this clone: Other DNA sequences in this specimen translate into the identical CDR3. The CDR3 DNA is TGTGCCAGCAGCAGAGAGACCCAGTACTTC. This encodes CASSRETQYF. The chain has TRBV2 and TRBJ2-5; D is unclear. This CDR3 spans 10 amino acids. Germline CDR1 and CDR2: SNHLY and FYNNEI. Deletions cut 6 bases from V and 4 bases from J, with 3 bases between.

The chain uses TRBV5-8 and TRBJ1-1; no clear D gene. The CDR3 length is 13 residues. Deletions cut 6 bases from V and 2 bases from J, with 11 bases between. The germline gives CDR1 SGHTS, CDR2 YDEGEE. CDR3 in amino acids: CASTRRTNTEAFF. Here the CDR3 DNA reads TGTGCCAGCACAAGGAGAACTAACACTGAAGCTTTCTTT.

V gene TRBV4-3 combines with J gene TRBJ1-4, with D perhaps TRBD1 (6 bases). Germline lookup yields CDR1 LGHNA and CDR2 YSLEER. The ends were cut back, 0 bases at V and 8 bases at J, with 16 bases in the middle. The CDR3 sequence is 16 residues long. CDR3 region: CASSQELRDIGEKLFF. The DNA for the CDR3 is TGCGCCAGCAGCCAAGAGCTCCGGGACATAGGCGAAAAACTGTTTTTT.

This clone was counted once. The J gene is TRBJ2-1, the V gene TRBV18, with 13 bases lining up with TRBD2. This CDR3 region has 16 residues. The germline gives CDR1 KGHSH, CDR2 LQKENI. The junction had 1 base not matched to a gene; V was cut back by 0 bases and J by 5 bases. The DNA for the CDR3 is TGTGCCAGCTCACCACCGGGACTAGCGGGGAACAATGAGCAGTTCTTC. Encoded protein: CASSPPGLAGNNEQFF.

DNA for the CDR3: TGTGCCAGCAGCTTAGCGGGCCCTCGGTACGAGCAGTACTTC. Its protein is CASSLAGPRYEQYF. The chain links TRBV7-2 to TRBJ2-7; D ambiguous. The V and J ends lost 0 bases and 4 bases respectively, with 10 bases between them. The CDR3 is 14 residues long. Germline values: CDR1 SGHTA, CDR2 FQGNSA.

The chain couples TRBV12-5 to TRBJ1-5; D not resolved. The CDR3 has 14 amino acids. In germline, CDR1 is LGHNT, CDR2 FRNRAP. V was trimmed by 4 bases and J by 2 bases, leaving 9 bases between them. CDR3 bases: TGTGCTAGTGGTTCGGGGAGGCGCAATCAGCCCCAGCATTTT. Its translation: CASGSGRRNQPQHF.

The count of this clone is one. The rearrangement joins TRBV6-5 to TRBJ2-7; 8 nucleotides line up with TRBD1. With 5 bases clipped from V and 4 bases from J, the junction kept 4 bases outside the gene matches. The germline V gene has CDR1 MNHEY and CDR2 SVGAGI. The CDR3 covers 13 residues. The CDR3 loop reads CASSRGDRYEQYF. CDR3 sequence (DNA): TGTGCCAGCAGTAGAGGGGACAGGTACGAGCAGTACTTC.

The rearrangement joins TRBV5-1 to TRBJ2-7; D ambiguous. Deletions cut 5 bases from V and 5 bases from J, with 8 bases between. Germline V gene data show CDR1 as SGHRS and CDR2 as YFSETQ. This CDR3 contains 11 residues. CDR3 amino acids: CASSLADEQYF. The CDR3 region has the DNA TGCGCCAGCAGTCTGGCGGACGAGCAGTACTTC.

At least ten counts were recorded for this clone. V usage is TRBV30 and J usage is TRBJ1-1; D call uncertain. The CDR3 is made up of 11 amino acids. Between the trimmed V and J ends, which lost 0 bases and 7 bases, there was a span of 6 bases. CDR1 is GTSNPN and CDR2 is SVGIG in the germline V gene (reference sequence). The CDR3 sequence: CAWSVQVEAFF. For the CDR3, the DNA is TGTGCCTGGAGTGTCCAGGTTGAAGCTTTCTTT.

The rearrangement joins TRBV3-1 (or the pseudogene TRBV3-2) to TRBJ2-5, with 8 nucleotides matching TRBD2. Germline assignment: CDR1 LGHDT and CDR2 YNNKEL (reference sequence). Trimming took 5 bases from V and 6 from J; bases not matched to a gene: 11. This CDR3 has 15 amino acids. The CDR3 protein is CASSSPGGPGKTQYF. The CDR3 DNA sequence: TGTGCCAGCAGCTCCCCGGGGGGGCCGGGAAAGACCCAGTACTTC.

This chain joins TRBV19 and TRBJ2-3, with TRBD1 matching over 9 bases. Germline CDR1 LNHDA, CDR2 SQIVND (reference sequence). The CDR3 is 15 amino acids. Trimming cost V 4 bases and J 5 bases; bases outside gene matches: 7. DNA of the CDR3: TGTGCCAGTAGTACAGGGACAGGGTATGAAGATACGCAGTATTTT. This codes for CASSTGTGYEDTQYF.

The chain combines TRBV13 with TRBJ1-2; D possibly corresponds to TRBD1 (5 bases). Trimming took 4 bases from V and 4 from J, leaving 19 bases between them. The CDR3 spans 16 residues. Germline V gene lookup returns CDR1 PRHDT and CDR2 FYEKMQ (reference sequence). The CDR3 spells CASSSYRIGVSYGYTF. CDR3 DNA: TGTGCCAGCAGCTCTTACAGGATTGGGGTTAGCTATGGCTACACCTTC.

The rearrangement joins TRBV5-1 to TRBJ2-7, with D possibly TRBD1 on 5 matching bases. This CDR3 comprises 16 residues. V was pared by 0 bases and J by 4 bases, with 17 bases between. Germline CDR1 reads SGHRS; CDR2 reads YFSETQ. The CDR3 is CASSLDGQGKAYEQYF. The CDR3 DNA reads as TGCGCCAGCAGCTTGGACGGGCAGGGAAAAGCGTACGAGCAGTACTTC.

The chain has TRBV5-3 and TRBJ2-2, with a possible D match to TRBD2 (6 bases). TRBV5-3 is assigned to the ORF class and has an uncertain function. Trimming left V 0 bases short and J 0 bases short, with 6 bases between. The CDR3 is made up of 15 amino acids. The CDR3, as DNA: TGTGCCAGAAGCTTGGGACTAGCGAACACCGGGGAGCTGTTTTTT. Translation gives CARSLGLANTGELFF.

This rearrangement joins TRBV10-3 to TRBJ2-2, with a possible D match to TRBD2 (6 bases). The V gene's germline CDR1 is ENHRY and CDR2 SYGVKD. The CDR3 sequence is 14 residues long. Trimming removed 6 bases at V and 5 bases at J, with 13 bases between. The DNA of the CDR3 is TGTGCCATCAGGGGGGACTGGGGGACCGGGGAGCTGTTTTTT. Encoded protein: CAIRGDWGTGELFF.

The rearrangement uses TRBV7-2 and TRBJ1-5; weak D call: TRBD1 (6 bases). This CDR3 region has 13 residues. The germline CDR1 and CDR2 sequences are SGHTA and FQGNSA. Trimming took off 5 bases at V and 7 bases at J, with 12 bases between the two ends. The CDR3 loop reads CASSPGGRQPQHF. In nucleotides, the CDR3 is TGTGCCAGCAGCCCTGGGGGCCGACAGCCCCAGCATTTT.

The chain joins TRBV6-5 to TRBJ1-1; tentative D call: TRBD1 (5 bases). Trimming removed 9 bases from V and 7 bases from J, with 24 bases in between. The CDR3 is made up of 15 amino acids. The germline CDR1 and CDR2 sequences are MNHEY and SVGAGI. This CDR3 reads CASKTPGSSRGEAFF. The CDR3 nucleotides read TGTGCCAGTAAAACTCCCGGGTCCTCTAGGGGTGAAGCTTTCTTT.

The chain is built from TRBV3-1 (or the pseudogene TRBV3-2) and TRBJ2-2, with TRBD1 identical over 10 bases. This CDR3 spans 20 amino acids. V shed 0 bases, J shed 5 bases, and the junction held 15 bases outside the gene matches. Germline V gene sequence: CDR1 LGHDT, CDR2 YNNKEL (reference sequence). This chain's CDR3 is CASSQDLGVGTGAFTGELFF. For the CDR3, the DNA is TGTGCCAGCAGCCAAGATCTAGGTGTCGGGACAGGGGCGTTTACCGGGGAGCTGTTTTTT.

The rearrangement joins TRBV5-1 to TRBJ2-5, with 8 bases identical to TRBD2. There are 14 residues in the CDR3. CDR1 is SGHRS and CDR2 is YFSETQ in the germline V gene. Trimming at V came to 5 bases and at J to 1 base, leaving 4 bases not matched to a gene. CDR3 amino acids: CASSLAGLQETQYF. CDR3 DNA: TGCGCCAGCAGTTTAGCGGGGCTCCAAGAGACCCAGTACTTC.